The 32 T cell receptor beta chains below all came from one sample that was sequenced in a study of blood T cell repertoires in COVID-19. Sequenced by immunoSEQ multiplex PCR; TCRdb stores in-frame clones only, minus some. This sample has some 35,000 clones; approximately 83% occur once, and the top ten carry over 3.5%. The sample comprised peripheral blood. The receptors here all came from a man between 45 and 60 years old with acute or convalescent COVID-19.

The rearrangement joins TRBV30 to TRBJ2-5; TRBD2 aligns across 9 bases. The germline gives CDR1 GTSNPN, CDR2 SVGIG (reference sequence). The CDR3 is 14 amino acids. V shed 5 bases and J 5 bases; nucleotides not matched to a gene: 9. CDR3 loop: CAWQAGGARETQYF. The CDR3 region has the DNA TGTGCCTGGCAGGCGGGGGGGGCCCGGGAGACCCAGTACTTC.

The gene calls are TRBV28 and TRBJ1-1; 9 positions agree with TRBD1. The CDR3 is 15 residues long. The trim removed 8 bases at V and 3 bases at J, leaving 10 bases unmatched. Germline CDR1 reads MDHEN; CDR2 reads SYDVKM. CDR3 DNA: TGTGCCAGCTGGGGGACAGGGTCTTGGTACACTGAAGCTTTCTTT. It is translated as CASWGTGSWYTEAFF.

The V gene is TRBV27, the J gene TRBJ1-1; a weak D match, TRBD1 (5 bases). The CDR3 runs to 12 residues. Germline CDR1 is MNHEY and CDR2 is SMNVEV (reference sequence). The V and J ends lost 5 bases and 6 bases respectively, with 10 bases between them. Here the CDR3 DNA reads TGTGCCAGCAGTCCCAGACAGCCTGAAGCTTTCTTT. It specifies CASSPRQPEAFF.

This chain connects TRBV5-1 to TRBJ1-4; TRBD1 might be the D (6 bases). The germline V gene encodes CDR1 SGHRS and CDR2 YFSETQ. V was shortened by 1 base and J by 6 bases, with 7 bases between the two germline ends. The CDR3 sequence is 13 residues long. CDR3 coding DNA: TGCGCCAGCAGCTTGTGGACAGATGAAAAACTGTTTTTT. Translation: CASSLWTDEKLFF.

The rearrangement joins TRBV5-6 to TRBJ1-1; TRBD1 matches 7 bases. Germline V CDR1 and CDR2: SGHDT, YYEEEE. V shed 4 bases and J 8 bases; nucleotides not matched to a gene: 8. The CDR3 is made up of 13 amino acids. The CDR3 coding sequence is TGTGCCAGCAGCCCATACAGGGGAGGAGAAGCTTTCTTT. Protein sequence: CASSPYRGGEAFF.

V and J are TRBV7-8 and TRBJ2-7; 9 bases match TRBD1. The junction had 7 bases not matched to a gene; V was cut back by 4 bases and J by 0 bases. This CDR3 spans 16 amino acids. CDR1 and CDR2 from the germline V gene are SGHVS and FQNEAQ. The CDR3 loop is CASSSTGGLPSYEQYF. Written as DNA, the CDR3 is TGTGCCAGCAGCTCTACAGGGGGCCTACCCTCCTACGAGCAGTACTTC.

V usage is TRBV7-2 and J usage is TRBJ2-1, with 8 bases identical to TRBD1. The junction had 3 bases not matched to a gene; V was cut back by 5 bases and J by 0 bases. The CDR3 spans 15 residues. Germline V gene sequence: CDR1 SGHTA, CDR2 FQGNSA. In DNA, the CDR3 is TGTGCCAGCAGCAGGGACAGGAGCTCCTACAATGAGCAGTTCTTC. Protein product: CASSRDRSSYNEQFF.

This chain joins TRBV27 and TRBJ1-3; 8 bases are a match to TRBD1. The CDR3 has 15 residues. V lost 0 bases to trimming and J lost 7 bases; unmatched junction nucleotides: 5. Germline CDR1 MNHEY, CDR2 SMNVEV (reference sequence). The CDR3 DNA reads TGTGCCAGCAGTTTATCGGCAGGGGGCAGGAACACCATATATTTT. Residues: CASSLSAGGRNTIYF.

The chain has TRBV30 and TRBJ1-2, with 8 bases aligning to TRBD1. This CDR3 contains 15 residues. V shed 0 bases and J 7 bases; nucleotides not matched to a gene: 10. CDR1 is GTSNPN, CDR2 SVGIG, per germline (reference sequence). CDR3 in DNA: TGTGCCTGGAGTGTACGGGCAGGGGGCATCTCTGGCTACACCTTC. As protein: CAWSVRAGGISGYTF.

The gene calls are TRBV4-1 and TRBJ2-1; D gene unclear. Germline CDR1 reads MGHRA; CDR2 reads YSYEKL. The CDR3 contains 15 residues. V lost 1 base and J 9 bases, leaving 16 bases between the germline ends. CDR3 loop: CASSQGISTVSEQFF. As DNA, the CDR3 is TGCGCCAGCAGCCAAGGTATTAGTACAGTCAGTGAGCAGTTCTTC.

V gene TRBV7-8 combines with J gene TRBJ2-2; D is perhaps TRBD1 (6 bases). Germline V lookup: CDR1 SGHVS, CDR2 FQNEAQ. V shed 1 base and J shed 4 bases, with 13 bases lying between them. This CDR3 has 16 residues. CDR3 loop: CASSLVGWDITGELFF. The CDR3 DNA follows: TGTGCCAGCAGCTTAGTAGGTTGGGACATCACCGGGGAGCTGTTTTTT.

The J gene is TRBJ2-7, the V gene TRBV19, with D perhaps matching TRBD2 (6 bases). The CDR3 sequence is 14 residues long. Germline assignment: CDR1 LNHDA and CDR2 SQIVND (reference sequence). With 7 bases removed from V and 5 bases from J, the gap between germline ends came to 18 bases. The CDR3 spells CASTPRPGGNEQYF. The CDR3 nucleotides are TGTGCCAGTACCCCGCGCCCCGGAGGGAACGAGCAGTACTTC.

This clone was recorded a few times. V and J are TRBV6-5 and TRBJ2-3; D not resolved. The ends were cut back, 6 bases at V and 11 bases at J, with 9 bases in the middle. Germline assignment: CDR1 MNHEY and CDR2 SVGAGI. This CDR3 comprises 10 residues. CDR3 DNA sequence: TGTGCCAGCAGAGACTTTTTGCAGTATTTT. It is translated as CASRDFLQYF.

This clone has a single count. The chain links TRBV27 to TRBJ2-2, with a tentative D call TRBD1 (6 bases). The length of the CDR3 is 15 residues. Deletions cut 4 bases from V and 0 bases from J, with 9 bases between. CDR1 is MNHEY, CDR2 SMNVEV, per germline (reference sequence). CDR3 residues: CASSSDRTNTGELFF. DNA for the CDR3: TGTGCCAGCAGTTCGGACAGAACGAACACCGGGGAGCTGTTTTTT.

This rearrangement joins TRBV27 to TRBJ2-5; 9 bases are a match to TRBD1. The CDR3 runs to 15 residues. V gave up 4 bases and J gave up 2 bases; unmatched junction bases: 5. Germline V gives CDR1 MNHEY, CDR2 SMNVEV (reference sequence). CDR3 residues: CASSSPGQGQETQYF. CDR3 bases: TGTGCCAGCAGTTCCCCGGGACAGGGTCAAGAGACCCAGTACTTC.

The gene calls are TRBV3-1 (or the pseudogene TRBV3-2) and TRBJ1-2; TRBD1 matches at 8 bases. This CDR3 is 14 amino acids long. Germline assignment: CDR1 LGHDT and CDR2 YNNKEL (reference sequence). J lost 4 bases, V lost 2 bases, and 3 bases had no gene match. The CDR3 sequence: CASSQQGAGYGYTF. As DNA, the CDR3 is TGTGCCAGCAGCCAACAGGGGGCCGGCTATGGCTACACCTTC.

This chain joins TRBV19 and TRBJ1-5; possibly TRBD1 for D (6 bases). This CDR3 is built from 17 residues. V lost 6 bases to trimming and J lost 0 bases, with 18 bases between them. Germline values: CDR1 LNHDA, CDR2 SQIVND (reference sequence). CDR3 amino acids: CASSDRSSSHSNQPQHF. CDR3 sequence (DNA): TGTGCCAGTAGCGACAGGAGCAGTTCACATAGCAATCAGCCCCAGCATTTT.

The rearrangement links TRBV3-1 (or the pseudogene TRBV3-2) to TRBJ2-3, with 12 bases matching TRBD2. The CDR3 consists of 14 residues. The junction had 5 bases not matched to a gene; V was cut back by 4 bases and J by 9 bases. Germline CDR1 reads LGHDT; CDR2 reads YNNKEL (reference sequence). As DNA, the CDR3 is TGTGCCAGCAGCCGTTGGACTAGCGGGGAGACGCAGTATTTT. As protein: CASSRWTSGETQYF.

The V call is TRBV19, the J call TRBJ2-3; D unresolved. The CDR3 has 13 amino acids. The germline gives CDR1 LNHDA, CDR2 SQIVND (reference sequence). The germline V and J ends were trimmed by 4 bases and 4 bases, with 9 bases remaining between them. The CDR3 here is CASSTGLADTQYF. CDR3 DNA sequence: TGTGCCAGTAGTACCGGGTTGGCAGATACGCAGTATTTT.

This chain connects TRBV29-1 to TRBJ2-3; D may be TRBD2 (6 bases). The V gene lost 0 bases and the J gene lost 2 bases, with 9 bases spanning the gap. This CDR3 has 14 amino acids. Germline assignment: CDR1 SQVTM and CDR2 ANQGSEA. The CDR3 DNA reads as TGCAGCGTTGAAGAGGAGGGGTACACAGATACGCAGTATTTT. Its protein product is CSVEEEGYTDTQYF.

Here the CDR3 DNA reads TGTGCCAGCTCACCCTCCGGGACAAGCTCTGGAAACACCATATATTTT. It specifies CASSPSGTSSGNTIYF. This chain uses TRBV18 with TRBJ1-3, with D tentatively TRBD1 (6 bases). Germline assignment: CDR1 KGHSH and CDR2 LQKENI. The CDR3 is made up of 16 amino acids. V was shortened by 3 bases and J by 0 bases, with 12 bases between the two germline ends.

The sample holds one count of this clone. Here the CDR3 reads CASSTAGTLDTEAFF. DNA for the CDR3: TGTGCCAGTAGTACAGCCGGGACATTAGATACTGAAGCTTTCTTT. The chain carries TRBV19 and TRBJ1-1; D may be TRBD1 (6 bases). In germline, CDR1 is LNHDA, CDR2 SQIVND (reference sequence). The length of the CDR3 is 15 residues. V lost 4 bases to trimming and J lost 5 bases, with 17 bases between them. The whole variable domain, filled in from reference TRBV19 and TRBJ1-1, reads DGGITQSPKYLFRKEGQNVTLSCEQNLNHDAMYWYRQDPGQGLRLIYYSQIVNDFQKGDIAEGYSVSREKKESFPLTVTSAQKNPTAFYLCASSTAGTLDTEAFFGQGTRLTVV.

V and J are TRBV29-1 and TRBJ1-1; D ambiguous. CDR3 length: 12 residues. V was cut by 4 bases and J by 5 bases, with 11 bases left in between. Per germline, CDR1 SQVTM and CDR2 ANQGSEA. Written as DNA, the CDR3 is TGCAGCGTTGTCCGGGAAGGGACTGAAGCTTTCTTT. The encoded protein is CSVVREGTEAFF.

V and J are TRBV2 and TRBJ2-1; the match to TRBD2 covers 9 bases. The V gene end was trimmed by 4 bases and the J gene end by 7 bases; junction bases not matched to a gene: 2. Germline V gene data show CDR1 as SNHLY and CDR2 as FYNNEI. The CDR3 contains 13 residues. CDR3 bases: TGTGCCAGCAGTGCGCTAGCGGGGAATGAGCAGTTCTTC. Encoded protein: CASSALAGNEQFF.

V and J are TRBV27 and TRBJ1-2; 7 nucleotides agree with TRBD1. V shed 6 bases and J 4 bases; nucleotides not matched to a gene: 8. Germline V gives CDR1 MNHEY, CDR2 SMNVEV (reference sequence). This CDR3 spans 14 amino acids. The CDR3 spells CASSRSEGAYGYTF. DNA of the CDR3: TGTGCCAGCAGCCGCAGTGAGGGGGCCTATGGCTACACCTTC.

This clone was observed once. V usage is TRBV6-6 and J usage is TRBJ2-1; 7 bases agree with TRBD1. This CDR3 has 15 residues. CDR1 MNHNY and CDR2 SVGAGI come from the germline V gene (reference sequence). Trimming removed 5 bases from V and 2 bases from J; junction bases left unmatched: 6. The CDR3 sequence is CASSRQGGAYNEQFF. CDR3 nucleotide sequence: TGTGCCAGCAGTCGACAGGGTGGTGCCTACAATGAGCAGTTCTTC.

V and J are TRBV5-1 and TRBJ2-1; TRBD2 matches at 11 bases. CDR3 length: 14 residues. V was pared by 7 bases and J by 10 bases, with 10 bases of the junction left unmatched. From germline, CDR1 is SGHRS and CDR2 YFSETQ. In DNA, the CDR3 is TGCGCCAGCGGTATAGCGGGAGGGAGGCAGGAGCAGTTCTTC. Protein sequence: CASGIAGGRQEQFF. The full variable domain, rest sourced from reference TRBV5-1 and TRBJ2-1, is KAGVTQTPRYLIKTRGQQVTLSCSPISGHRSVSWYQQTPGQGLQFLFEYFSETQRNKGNFPGRFSGRQFSNSRSEMNVSTLELGDSALYLCASGIAGGRQEQFFGPGTRLTVL.

By share, this clone counts as large. The chain is built from TRBV29-1 and TRBJ2-7; D may be TRBD1 (5 bases). CDR1 and CDR2 (germline): SQVTM, ANQGSEA. Trimming stripped 6 bases from V and 2 bases from J, with 14 bases between. The CDR3 is 13 residues long. As DNA, the CDR3 is TGCAGCGTCCTCCGAGACAGTACCTACGAGCAGTACTTC. Protein sequence: CSVLRDSTYEQYF.

V and J are TRBV30 and TRBJ1-4; 7 bases are a match to TRBD1. J gave up 6 bases and V 4 bases, and 2 bases lay outside the gene matches. Germline values: CDR1 GTSNPN, CDR2 SVGIG (reference sequence). The CDR3 consists of 12 residues. CDR3 region: CAWTGGDEKLFF. CDR3 sequence (DNA): TGTGCCTGGACAGGGGGTGATGAAAAACTGTTTTTT.

The chain combines TRBV6-5 with TRBJ2-7; maybe TRBD2 (6 bases). Germline V gene lookup returns CDR1 MNHEY and CDR2 SVGAGI. Trimming pared 6 bases from V and 5 bases from J, leaving 20 bases between. This CDR3 contains 15 residues. CDR3 in amino acids: CASRTRRAGGHEQYF. The CDR3 region has the DNA TGTGCCAGCAGGACCCGGAGGGCAGGCGGTCACGAGCAGTACTTC.

This chain joins TRBV7-9 and TRBJ1-2; a possible D gene is TRBD1 (6 bases). This CDR3 spans 16 amino acids. CDR1 is SEHNR and CDR2 is FQNEAQ in the germline V gene (reference sequence). Trimming pared 5 bases from V and 6 bases from J, leaving 22 bases between. As DNA, the CDR3 is TGTGCCAGCAGCCCGCCCCCACAGGGAATGTGGGATGGCTACACCTTC. This codes for CASSPPPQGMWDGYTF.

The chain combines TRBV11-2 with TRBJ1-1; D uncertain. Trimming took off 2 bases at V and 0 bases at J, with 4 bases between the two ends. Looked up from germline, CDR1 is SGHAT and CDR2 is FQNNGV. CDR3 length: 13 amino acids. CDR3 protein: CASSLKLNTEAFF. CDR3 sequence (DNA): TGTGCCAGCAGCTTAAAGCTGAACACTGAAGCTTTCTTT.